These 11 T cell receptor beta chains came from one sample sequenced in a study of T cells after posttransplantation cyclophosphamide. Clones were sequenced by immunoSEQ multiplex PCR, and TCRdb holds only the in-frame ones, with some missing. Observed are approximately 27,000 clones, no singletons, with the top ten taking around 1.4%. The sequenced material came from PBMCs. These receptors came from a man aged 50 to 60 in good health, CMV-negative, and a related stem cell transplant donor.

This clone showed up many times. The chain couples TRBV5-1 to TRBJ2-1; D not resolved. V was cut by 0 bases and J by 1 base, with 11 bases left in between. This CDR3 contains 16 residues. Germline CDR1 is SGHRS and CDR2 is YFSETQ. The CDR3 nucleotides are TGCGCCAGCAGCTTGGTTGGCCTCTCTTCCTACAATGAGCAGTTCTTC. Protein product: CASSLVGLSSYNEQFF.

This clone was detected many times. The chain couples TRBV7-9 to TRBJ2-1, with D possibly being TRBD2 (7 bases). Germline CDR1 and CDR2: SEHNR and FQNEAQ (reference sequence). Trimming shortened V by 4 bases and J by 7 bases, and 17 bases separated the two germline ends. The CDR3 is made up of 15 amino acids. CDR3 DNA: TGTGCCAGCAGCTCAGAAAGGGGGGGGCTGAATGAGCAGTTCTTC. Translating gives CASSSERGGLNEQFF.

The table lists this clone with many counts. The J gene is TRBJ1-3, the V gene TRBV5-1, with TRBD1 matching over 9 bases. Germline V gene sequence: CDR1 SGHRS, CDR2 YFSETQ. This CDR3 has 16 residues. V lost 4 bases, J lost 2 bases, and 7 bases stayed unmatched. The CDR3 nucleotides read TGCGCCAGCAGCCTAAACAGGGGGCCCGCTGGAAACACCATATATTTT. This gives the protein CASSLNRGPAGNTIYF.

This clone was counted at least ten times. CDR3 coding DNA: TGTGCCAGCAGCTATCAGTCCGGGACAGGAAACTATGGCTACACCTTC. Translation: CASSYQSGTGNYGYTF. The V gene is TRBV7-9, the J gene TRBJ1-2; 8 bases match TRBD1. V trimming: 4 bases; J trimming: 2 bases; junction bases outside the gene matches: 9. CDR1 is SEHNR, CDR2 FQNEAQ, per germline (reference sequence). The CDR3 sequence is 16 residues long.

This clone was counted between two and nine times. This chain connects TRBV13 to TRBJ1-2, with TRBD1 matching 7 bases. The CDR3 covers 15 residues. Looked up from germline, CDR1 is PRHDT and CDR2 is FYEKMQ (reference sequence). V trimming: 5 bases; J trimming: 8 bases; junction bases outside the gene matches: 14. DNA for the CDR3: TGTGCCAGCAGCGTCGTGTTAGGGGGCGTTGGAGGCTACACCTTC. It translates to CASSVVLGGVGGYTF.

This clone was observed many times. This chain joins TRBV7-8 and TRBJ1-1; D not certain. CDR3 length: 14 amino acids. The germline V gene has CDR1 SGHVS and CDR2 FQNEAQ. V gave up 5 bases and J gave up 4 bases, with 14 bases separating them. The CDR3: CASSAQWESTEAFF. The DNA of the CDR3 is TGTGCCAGCAGCGCCCAATGGGAGAGCACTGAAGCTTTCTTT.

This clone was observed many times. CDR3 amino acids: CASSVEGLGNQPQHF. The CDR3 region has the DNA TGTGCCAGCAGCGTGGAGGGTCTAGGCAATCAGCCCCAGCATTTT. The V and J genes are TRBV9 and TRBJ1-5; D uncertain. V lost 2 bases to trimming and J lost 2 bases, with 11 bases between them. Germline CDR1 and CDR2: SGDLS and YYNGEE. CDR3 size: 15 residues.

This clone was observed many times. The chain uses TRBV4-1 and TRBJ2-3; 8 nucleotides align to TRBD2. This CDR3 region has 14 residues. CDR1 and CDR2 from the germline V gene are MGHRA and YSYEKL. V trimming: 3 bases; J trimming: 2 bases; junction bases outside the gene matches: 1. CDR3 protein: CASSQTSDTDTQYF. CDR3 DNA: TGCGCCAGCAGCCAGACTAGCGACACAGATACGCAGTATTTT.

This clone was detected ten times or more. This chain joins TRBV18 and TRBJ1-1; 9 bases map to TRBD1. The V gene's germline CDR1 is KGHSH and CDR2 LQKENI. The CDR3 runs to 14 residues. V shed 4 bases, J shed 3 bases, and the junction held 3 bases outside the gene matches. The chain's CDR3 is CASSQDRGHTEAFF. DNA for the CDR3: TGTGCCAGCTCACAGGACAGGGGACACACTGAAGCTTTCTTT.

This clone was counted many times. V and J are TRBV2 and TRBJ2-2; 7 nucleotides align to TRBD1. Germline lookup yields CDR1 SNHLY and CDR2 FYNNEI. The CDR3 contains 16 residues. Trimming at V came to 6 bases and at J to 0 bases, leaving 7 bases not matched to a gene. CDR3 sequence (DNA): TGTGCCAGCAGCTGGACCGGGACAGCGAACACCGGGGAGCTGTTTTTT. Translating gives CASSWTGTANTGELFF.

Many counts were recorded for this clone. The chain is built from TRBV21-1 and TRBJ2-5; the D segment call TRBD2 is taken from the table without a DNA check. TRBV21-1 is classified as a pseudogene. This CDR3 contains 15 residues. The CDR3 reads CASSKALGQQETQYF. CDR3 DNA sequence: TGTGCCAGCAGCAAAGCGCTCGGTCAACAAGAGACCCAGTACTTC.